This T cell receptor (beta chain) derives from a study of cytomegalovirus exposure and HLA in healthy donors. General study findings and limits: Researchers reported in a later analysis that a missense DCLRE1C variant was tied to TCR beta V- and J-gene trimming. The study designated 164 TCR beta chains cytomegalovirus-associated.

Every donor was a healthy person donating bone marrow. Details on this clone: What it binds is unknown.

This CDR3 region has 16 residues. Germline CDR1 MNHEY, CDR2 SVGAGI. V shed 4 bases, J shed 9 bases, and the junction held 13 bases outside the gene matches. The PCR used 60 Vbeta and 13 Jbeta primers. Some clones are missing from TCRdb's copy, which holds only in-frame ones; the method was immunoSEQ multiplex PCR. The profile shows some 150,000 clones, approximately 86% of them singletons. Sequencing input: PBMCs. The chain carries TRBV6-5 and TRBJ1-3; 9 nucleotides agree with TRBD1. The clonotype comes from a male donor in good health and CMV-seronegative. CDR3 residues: CASSSAEGQGRSTIYF. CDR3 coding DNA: TGTGCCAGCAGTTCAGCCGAGGGACAGGGTCGGAGCACCATATATTTT.